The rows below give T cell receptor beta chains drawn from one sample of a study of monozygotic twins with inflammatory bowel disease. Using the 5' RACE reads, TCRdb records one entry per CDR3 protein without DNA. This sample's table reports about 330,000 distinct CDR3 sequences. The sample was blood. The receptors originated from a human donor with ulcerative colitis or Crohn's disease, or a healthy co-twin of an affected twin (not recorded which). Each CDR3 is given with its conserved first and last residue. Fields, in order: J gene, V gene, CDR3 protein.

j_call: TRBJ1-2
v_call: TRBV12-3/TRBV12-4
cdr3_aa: CASREAGGYTF

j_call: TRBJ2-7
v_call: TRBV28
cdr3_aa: CASSFSPSGRSYEQYF

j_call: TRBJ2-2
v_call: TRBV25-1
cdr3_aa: CASSELPGDVTGELFF

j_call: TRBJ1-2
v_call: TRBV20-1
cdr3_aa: CSATRFGQTNYGYTF

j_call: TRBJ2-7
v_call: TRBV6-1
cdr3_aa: CASSGTENYEQYF

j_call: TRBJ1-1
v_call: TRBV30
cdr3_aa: CAWSVKRDRLNTEAFF

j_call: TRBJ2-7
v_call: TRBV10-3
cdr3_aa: CATEPSGSSYEQYF

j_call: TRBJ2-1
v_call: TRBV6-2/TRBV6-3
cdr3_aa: CASKLAAYEQFF

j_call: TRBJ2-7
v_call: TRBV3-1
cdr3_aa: CASSQPGYEQYF

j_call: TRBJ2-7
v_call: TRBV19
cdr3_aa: CASRRTPTSGSYEQYF

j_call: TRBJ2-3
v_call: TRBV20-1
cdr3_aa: CSARDPGRGGTDTQYF

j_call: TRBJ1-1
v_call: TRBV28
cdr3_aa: CASSSGQSRGTEAFF

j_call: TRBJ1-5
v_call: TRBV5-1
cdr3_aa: CASSLGAVNQPQHF

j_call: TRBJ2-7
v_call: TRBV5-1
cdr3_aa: CASSLGGPYDEQYF

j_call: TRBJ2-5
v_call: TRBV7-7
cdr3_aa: CARTNRAQTQYF

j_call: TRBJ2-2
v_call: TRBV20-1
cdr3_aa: CSGEGGLNTGELFF

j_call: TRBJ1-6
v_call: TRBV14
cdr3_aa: CASSPHGGSYNSPLHF

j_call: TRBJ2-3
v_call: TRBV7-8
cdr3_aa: CASSLEGRVSDTQYF

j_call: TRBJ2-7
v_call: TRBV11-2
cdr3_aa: CASSLGDRSFYEQYF

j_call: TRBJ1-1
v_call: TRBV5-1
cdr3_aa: CASSLGLGNMNTEAFF

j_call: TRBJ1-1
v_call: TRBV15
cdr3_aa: CATSIPTGGPSGAFF

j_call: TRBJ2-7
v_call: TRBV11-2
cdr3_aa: CASTLPPGQGSYEQYF

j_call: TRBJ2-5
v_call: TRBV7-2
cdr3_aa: CASSLDLNLRGGTPYF

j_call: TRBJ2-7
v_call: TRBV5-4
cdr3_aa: CASSSKTSASYEQYF

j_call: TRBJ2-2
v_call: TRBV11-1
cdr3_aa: CASSPISSKAILSNTGELFF

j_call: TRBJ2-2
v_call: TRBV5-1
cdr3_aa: CASRDPGQGDSGELFF

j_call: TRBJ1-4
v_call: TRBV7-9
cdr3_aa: CASSPGTGGNEKLFF

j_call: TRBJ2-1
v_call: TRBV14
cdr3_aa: CASSQDFELREGEQFF

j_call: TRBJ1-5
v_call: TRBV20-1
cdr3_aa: CSALLWTASNQPQHF

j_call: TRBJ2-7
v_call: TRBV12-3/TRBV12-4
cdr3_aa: CASSFRQPYEQYF

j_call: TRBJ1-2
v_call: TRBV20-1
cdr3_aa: CSADNRGFYGYTF

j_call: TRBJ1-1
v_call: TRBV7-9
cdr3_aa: CASSPTQGRSVTEAFF

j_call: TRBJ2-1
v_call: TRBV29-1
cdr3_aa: CSVPHRARHLEQFF

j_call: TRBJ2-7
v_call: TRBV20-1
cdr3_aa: CSAKLGVEQYF

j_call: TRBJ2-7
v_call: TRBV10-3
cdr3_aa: CAISEIMGQLIKF

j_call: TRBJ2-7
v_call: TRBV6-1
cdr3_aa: CASREDSLGSEQYF

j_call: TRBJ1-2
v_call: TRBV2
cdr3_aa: CATPPTGLYGYTF

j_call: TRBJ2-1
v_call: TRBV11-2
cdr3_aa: CASRRSGTSGGTEQFF

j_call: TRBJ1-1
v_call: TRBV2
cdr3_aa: CASSEGDTEAFF

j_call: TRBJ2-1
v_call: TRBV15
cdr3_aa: CATSGGTSGGRRNEQFF

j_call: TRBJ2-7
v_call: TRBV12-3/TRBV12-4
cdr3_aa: CASSTRVYEQYF

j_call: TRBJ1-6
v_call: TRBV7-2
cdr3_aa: CASRRPTNSPLHF

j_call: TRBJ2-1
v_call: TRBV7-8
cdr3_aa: CASSILTGASILEQFF